This entry lists 23 T cell receptor beta chains sequenced from one sample in a study of blood T cell repertoires in COVID-19. Measured with immunoSEQ multiplex PCR; TCRdb has only the in-frame clones, and not every one. Of approximately 150,000 clones in the sample, about 87% were seen once. Sequencing used peripheral blood. These receptors were collected from a man aged 45-65 years who had recovered from COVID-19.

V gene TRBV4-1 combines with J gene TRBJ1-1, with TRBD1 matching over 7 bases. Germline V gives CDR1 MGHRA, CDR2 YSYEKL. This CDR3 is built from 16 residues. The V segment lost 3 bases and the J segment 5 bases; nucleotides outside the gene matches: 12. The CDR3 DNA sequence: TGCGCCAGCAGCCAGACCCGGACAGGTCGCCAAACTGAAGCTTTCTTT. It yields the protein CASSQTRTGRQTEAFF.

The chain couples TRBV3-1 (or the pseudogene TRBV3-2) to TRBJ1-1; 8 nucleotides line up with TRBD1. In germline, CDR1 is LGHDT, CDR2 YNNKEL (reference sequence). V was pared by 7 bases and J by 8 bases, with 6 bases of the junction left unmatched. The CDR3 totals 12 residues. The CDR3 region is CASNRDRGEAFF. In nucleotides, the CDR3 is TGTGCCAGCAACAGAGACAGGGGCGAAGCTTTCTTT.

This sequence joins TRBV7-7 and TRBJ2-3, with 8 bases fitting TRBD2. Unmatched junction bases numbered 5, after V lost 4 bases and J lost 5 bases. This CDR3 region has 14 residues. Germline assignment: CDR1 SSHAT and CDR2 FNYEAQ (reference sequence). The chain's CDR3 is CASSSTGGGDTQYF. The DNA for the CDR3 is TGTGCCAGCAGCTCCACGGGGGGGGGAGATACGCAGTATTTT.

The chain employs TRBV7-2 and TRBJ1-1; a weak D match, TRBD1 (5 bases). The CDR3 runs to 14 residues. Trimming took off 1 base at V and 3 bases at J, with 9 bases between the two ends. Germline-derived CDR1 and CDR2 are SGHTA and FQGNSA. CDR3 bases: TGTGCCAGCAGCTTAGGGACACAATACACTGAAGCTTTCTTT. Residues: CASSLGTQYTEAFF.

The rearrangement uses TRBV6-2 or TRBV6-3 and TRBJ1-6; 10 positions match TRBD1. Germline loops: CDR1 MNHEY, CDR2 SVGEGT. Trimming removed 2 bases from V and 9 bases from J; junction bases left unmatched: 7. The CDR3 is 16 residues long. CDR3 residues: CASSYQKGQGFSPLHF. CDR3 nucleotides: TGTGCCAGCAGTTACCAGAAGGGACAGGGGTTTTCACCCCTCCACTTT.

Turning to this clone: A junction end diverges from the germline sequence, so it may reflect a read error. The chain couples TRBV6-5 to TRBJ1-6; TRBD1 matches at 8 bases. The CDR3 runs 15 residues. Germline V gene lookup returns CDR1 MNHEY and CDR2 SVGAGI. DNA of the CDR3: TGTGCCAGCAGTTACTTTCGGACAGGGAATTCCCCCCTCCACTTT. This gives the protein CASSYFRTGNSPLHF.

The V gene is TRBV6-6, the J gene TRBJ1-5; no definite D call. V was shortened by 2 bases and J by 8 bases, with 10 bases between the two germline ends. Germline CDR1 is MNHNY and CDR2 is SVGAGI (reference sequence). CDR3 length equals 13 residues. The CDR3 sequence: CASSYEGPEPQHF. In DNA, the CDR3 is TGTGCCAGCAGTTACGAGGGTCCGGAGCCCCAGCATTTT.

V usage is TRBV5-8 and J usage is TRBJ1-2; D possibly corresponds to TRBD1 (6 bases). V gave up 4 bases and J gave up 0 bases, with 10 bases separating them. CDR3 length: 14 residues. Germline CDR1 is SGHTS and CDR2 is YDEGEE. The CDR3 protein is CASSDRQANYGYTF. CDR3 sequence (DNA): TGTGCCAGCAGCGACCGACAGGCTAACTATGGCTACACCTTC.

The genes are TRBV19 and TRBJ2-3; D is possibly TRBD2 (6 bases). Trimming stripped 6 bases from V and 3 bases from J, with 16 bases between. The germline V gene has CDR1 LNHDA and CDR2 SQIVND (reference sequence). This CDR3 region has 15 residues. The DNA of the CDR3 is TGTGCCAGTAGGGAGCCGGGACTTCAGACAGATACGCAGTATTTT. Translating gives CASREPGLQTDTQYF.

The CDR3 DNA reads as TGTGCCAGCAGTGACCGAGGGGTTGACAGGCGATATCAGCCCCAGCATTTT. This codes for CASSDRGVDRRYQPQHF. The rearrangement links TRBV6-1 to TRBJ1-5; possible D gene TRBD1, 6 bases. Trimming took 3 bases from V and 5 from J, leaving 20 bases between them. Germline assignment: CDR1 MNHNS and CDR2 SASEGT. The CDR3 consists of 17 residues.

This clone was seen a handful of times. V gene TRBV7-8 combines with J gene TRBJ1-1; 8 nucleotides agree with TRBD1. In germline, CDR1 is SGHVS, CDR2 FQNEAQ. Germline trimming cut 5 bases from V and 1 base from J; bases unmatched to any gene: 9. The CDR3 consists of 16 residues. The CDR3 reads CASSPRPGQANTEAFF. CDR3 DNA sequence: TGTGCCAGCAGCCCAAGACCGGGACAGGCGAACACTGAAGCTTTCTTT.

The chain carries TRBV7-9 and TRBJ2-7; 9 bases map to TRBD1. V trimming: 5 bases; J trimming: 3 bases; junction bases outside the gene matches: 8. CDR3 length: 15 residues. Per germline, CDR1 SEHNR and CDR2 FQNEAQ (reference sequence). The DNA for the CDR3 is TGTGCCAGCAGCCCTCTCGGGACAGGGCTCTACGAGCAGTACTTC. Its protein is CASSPLGTGLYEQYF.

The chain recombines TRBV6-1 with TRBJ2-3; D possibly corresponds to TRBD2 (5 bases). Germline CDR1 is MNHNS and CDR2 is SASEGT. The CDR3 totals 15 residues. V lost 3 bases, J lost 4 bases, and 14 bases lay in between. The CDR3 DNA reads as TGTGCCAGCAGTGATCGGTCGAGGCGGGCAGATACGCAGTATTTT. Encoded protein: CASSDRSRRADTQYF.

The rearrangement links TRBV5-6 to TRBJ2-1; 8 bases match TRBD2. Germline V gene sequence: CDR1 SGHDT, CDR2 YYEEEE. Trimming took 4 bases from V and 8 from J; bases not matched to a gene: 11. The CDR3 sequence is 15 residues long. The CDR3 sequence: CASSPIRGLADEQFF. Written as DNA, the CDR3 is TGTGCCAGCAGCCCCATACGTGGACTAGCAGATGAGCAGTTCTTC.

V and J are TRBV30 and TRBJ2-6; no definite D call. Germline V gene sequence: CDR1 GTSNPN, CDR2 SVGIG (reference sequence). CDR3 size: 14 residues. V gave up 3 bases and J gave up 4 bases, with 10 bases separating them. The DNA of the CDR3 is TGTGCCTGGAGCGCCTCGCAGGGGGCCAACGTCCTGACTTTC. Residues: CAWSASQGANVLTF.

This sequence joins TRBV6-1 and TRBJ2-5; unclear D gene. The V end lost 1 base, the J end lost 0 bases, and 12 bases lay between the germline ends. The CDR3 runs to 16 residues. The V gene's germline CDR1 is MNHNS and CDR2 SASEGT. The CDR3 here is CASSEGAALYQETQYF. The CDR3 region has the DNA TGTGCCAGCAGTGAAGGGGCAGCACTTTACCAAGAGACCCAGTACTTC.

CDR3 loop: CSASSSGSPNEKLFF. CDR3 DNA: TGCAGTGCTAGTTCATCGGGGAGCCCTAATGAAAAACTGTTTTTT. The chain links TRBV20-1 to TRBJ1-4; D ambiguous. CDR1 is DFQATT, CDR2 SNEGSKA, per germline (reference sequence). The CDR3 spans 15 residues. V lost 3 bases, J lost 3 bases, and 14 bases lay in between.

The chain has TRBV4-3 and TRBJ2-1, with a tentative D call TRBD1 (6 bases). V was cut by 4 bases and J by 2 bases, with 15 bases left in between. Per the germline V gene, CDR1 is LGHNA and CDR2 is YSLEER. The CDR3 sequence is 16 residues long. CDR3 coding DNA: TGCGCCAGCAGCCGCGACCCTGGGGGCCCCTACAATGAGCAGTTCTTC. It specifies CASSRDPGGPYNEQFF.

The genes are TRBV6-1 and TRBJ1-2; D remains unclear. Germline loops: CDR1 MNHNS, CDR2 SASEGT. V lost 4 bases and J 3 bases, leaving 21 bases between the germline ends. The CDR3 runs 17 residues. The chain's CDR3 is CASSGPPIERTYYGYTF. CDR3 sequence (DNA): TGTGCCAGCAGTGGCCCCCCGATTGAGCGTACTTACTATGGCTACACCTTC.

In its sample, this clone was seen once. The genes are TRBV5-1 and TRBJ2-7; tentative D call: TRBD1 (5 bases). This CDR3 has 15 amino acids. V was shortened by 2 bases and J by 6 bases, with 18 bases between the two germline ends. Looked up from germline, CDR1 is SGHRS and CDR2 is YFSETQ. In DNA, the CDR3 is TGCGCCAGCAGCTTCGAGACAGCTCAATTAGGCGAGCAGTACTTC. Translation gives CASSFETAQLGEQYF.

The rearrangement links TRBV5-1 to TRBJ2-7; a possible D gene is TRBD2 (5 bases). With 1 base removed from V and 5 bases from J, the gap between germline ends came to 16 bases. The CDR3 contains 15 residues. Germline lookup yields CDR1 SGHRS and CDR2 YFSETQ. The CDR3 sequence: CASSLSNRGFNEQYF. In DNA, the CDR3 is TGCGCCAGCAGCTTGTCCAACAGAGGGTTTAACGAGCAGTACTTC.

This chain connects TRBV5-5 to TRBJ2-1; 7 nucleotides agree with TRBD1. V lost 0 bases and J lost 2; bases outside the gene matches: 2. The CDR3 length is 15 residues. Germline CDR1 is SGHKS and CDR2 is YYEKEE (reference sequence). The CDR3 region is CASSLGRGTYNEQFF. DNA of the CDR3: TGTGCCAGCAGCTTGGGCAGGGGGACCTACAATGAGCAGTTCTTC.

This chain joins TRBV2 and TRBJ2-5, with TRBD2 matching 10 bases. There are 15 residues in the CDR3. Germline loops: CDR1 SNHLY, CDR2 FYNNEI. Germline trimming cut 4 bases from V and 1 base from J; bases unmatched to any gene: 3. The chain's CDR3 is CASSVSGGGQETQYF. The CDR3 DNA is TGTGCCAGCAGTGTCAGCGGGGGGGGCCAAGAGACCCAGTACTTC. The full variable domain, with the rest looked up from reference TRBV2 and TRBJ2-5, is EPEVTQTPSHQVTQMGQEVILRCVPISNHLYFYWYRQILGQKVEFLVSFYNNEISEKSEIFDDQFSVERPDGSNFTLKIRSTKLEDSAMYFCASSVSGGGQETQYFGPGTRLLVL.